This T cell receptor (beta chain) stems from a study of patients and donors after allogeneic stem cell transplantation. This clonotype is medium-sized within its sample. TCRdb re-called the RT-PCR reads through MiXCR, storing one row per CDR3 protein. The profile shows approximately 410,000 distinct CDR3 sequences, roughly 16% of them singletons. The CDR3 consists of 16 residues. Deletions cut 6 bases from V and 4 bases from J, with 19 bases between. The clonotype comes from a human donor who was either an allogeneic HSCT recipient or a stem cell or donor lymphocyte infusion donor (not recorded which). It is not recorded whose cells these are; they may come from a transplant donor. The chain joins TRBV12-3 or TRBV12-4 to TRBJ2-1; D may be TRBD2 (6 bases). The sample comprised blood, either unsorted or a sorted T cell fraction (not recorded which). This CDR3 reads CASRLRLGLSYNEQFF. As DNA, the CDR3 is TGTGCCAGCAGACTTCGCCTCGGACTATCTTACAATGAGCAGTTCTTC.